Listed below are T cell receptor beta chains from one sample, sequenced in a study of T cell responses to AZD1222 COVID-19 vaccine. Clones were read by immunoSEQ multiplex PCR, and TCRdb kept only the in-frame ones, dropping some. Here the sample spans about 130,000 clones, roughly 93% being singletons. The sequences come from peripheral blood, collected 28 days after the second AZD1222 dose. The receptors here all came from an adult who received the AZD1222 COVID-19 vaccine. CDR3s include the opening cysteine and the closing phenylalanine or tryptophan. D genes are given only for firm matches. Clone size is not always given. Where it is, it says once, few, many or a class for expanded clones.

V	J	size	D	CDR3	DNA
TRBV2	TRBJ1-1	NA	NA	CASSENGNTEAFF	TGTGCCAGCAGTGAAAACGGGAACACTGAAGCTTTCTTT
TRBV30	TRBJ1-5	NA	TRBD1	CAWSAGGYNQPQHF	TGTGCCTGGAGTGCAGGGGGATACAATCAGCCCCAGCATTTT
TRBV24-1	TRBJ2-3	NA	TRBD2	CATQESGGAVDTQYF	TGTGCCACCCAAGAAAGCGGGGGGGCTGTAGATACGCAGTATTTT
TRBV3-1/TRBV3-2	TRBJ2-5	NA	NA	CASSQVLGADGTQYF	TGTGCCAGCAGCCAAGTTTTAGGGGCAGATGGGACCCAGTACTTC
TRBV5-1	TRBJ2-2	NA	NA	CASRPNSNTGELFF	TGCGCCAGCAGACCCAACTCCAACACCGGGGAGCTGTTTTTT
TRBV4-1	TRBJ2-7	once	TRBD2	CASSQEARGASYEQYF	TGCGCCAGCAGCCAAGAAGCGCGGGGGGCCAGCTACGAGCAGTACTTC
TRBV7-9	TRBJ1-5	NA	NA	CASSSLRTNQPQHF	TGTGCCAGCAGCTCGCTTCGGACTAATCAGCCCCAGCATTTT
TRBV5-4	TRBJ1-5	NA	NA	CASSLGGDGNQPQHF	TGTGCCAGCAGCCTTGGGGGGGATGGCAATCAGCCCCAGCATTTT
TRBV25-1	TRBJ2-7	NA	NA	CASSDPGSGLYEQYF	TGTGCCAGCAGTGACCCCGGGTCGGGACTCTACGAGCAGTACTTC
TRBV7-9	TRBJ1-4	NA	NA	CASSFPGGVDEKLFF	TGTGCCAGCAGCTTCCCCGGAGGGGTTGACGAAAAACTGTTTTTT
TRBV28	TRBJ2-3	NA	NA	CASSLHLEAGAVQDTQYF	TGTGCCAGCAGTCTCCACCTCGAGGCAGGGGCCGTTCAAGATACGCAGTATTTT
TRBV7-8	TRBJ2-7	NA	NA	CASSAYFATGSSSYEQYF	TGTGCCAGCAGCGCCTATTTTGCTACAGGTTCGAGCTCCTACGAGCAGTACTTC
TRBV2	TRBJ2-3	NA	TRBD2	CASKIREGQYF	TGTGCCAGCAAGATAAGGGAGGGGCAGTATTTT
TRBV7-9	TRBJ1-2	NA	TRBD1	CASSLSFDRGSNTF	TGTGCCAGCAGCTTATCCTTTGACAGGGGGAGTAACACCTTC
TRBV4-1	TRBJ1-3	NA	NA	CASSQVFSGNTIYF	TGCGCCAGCAGCCAAGTATTCTCTGGAAACACCATATATTTT
TRBV29-1	TRBJ1-1	NA	NA	CSVANSDTEAFF	TGCAGCGTTGCGAATTCGGACACTGAAGCTTTCTTT
TRBV7-2	TRBJ1-5	once	NA	CASRDDNSNQPQHF	TGTGCCAGCAGGGACGATAATAGCAATCAGCCCCAGCATTTT
TRBV19	TRBJ1-3	NA	NA	CASSIVLGRFSGNTIYF	TGTGCCAGTAGTATAGTGCTGGGCAGATTCTCTGGAAACACCATATATTTT
TRBV7-9	TRBJ1-3	NA	NA	CASRTRVQGNTIYF	TGTGCCAGCAGGACCAGGGTGCAAGGAAACACCATATATTTT
TRBV23-1	TRBJ2-3	NA	TRBD2	CASSQAGADTQYF	TGCGCCAGCAGTCAAGCGGGGGCAGATACGCAGTATTTT
TRBV25-1	TRBJ2-7	once	TRBD2	CASRGSGGNEQYF	TGTGCCAGCAGGGGTAGCGGGGGCAACGAGCAGTACTTC
TRBV18	TRBJ2-1	NA	NA	CASSPPGTPYNEQFF	TGTGCCAGCTCCCCGCCCGGGACACCCTACAATGAGCAGTTCTTC
TRBV6-1	TRBJ1-2	NA	NA	CASSEGNYGYTF	TGTGCCAGCAGTGAGGGAAACTATGGCTACACCTTC
TRBV7-9	TRBJ2-4	once	NA	CASSLGSGAKNIQYF	TGTGCCAGCAGCTTAGGATCCGGGGCCAAAAACATTCAGTACTTC
TRBV3-1/TRBV3-2	TRBJ2-2	NA	NA	CASSLSTDTGELFF	TGTGCCAGCAGCTTATCGACCGACACCGGGGAGCTGTTTTTT
TRBV28	TRBJ1-3	NA	NA	CASSLLVQANSGNTIYF	TGTGCCAGCAGTTTATTGGTACAGGCCAACTCTGGAAACACCATATATTTT
TRBV4-2	TRBJ1-2	NA	TRBD1	CASSQETGVPYGYTF	TGTGCCAGCAGCCAGGAGACAGGGGTCCCCTATGGCTACACCTTC
TRBV3-1/TRBV3-2	TRBJ1-4	NA	NA	CASSQERKLFF	TGTGCCAGCAGCCAAGAAAGAAAACTGTTTTTT
TRBV15	TRBJ1-6	NA	TRBD1	CATSRGQTDNSPLHF	TGTGCCACCAGCAGGGGACAGACCGATAATTCACCCCTCCACTTT
TRBV2	TRBJ2-5	NA	NA	CASSEGSETQYF	TGTGCCAGCAGTGAAGGTTCGGAGACCCAGTACTTC
TRBV19	TRBJ2-2	NA	TRBD1	CASRIGRTGFGELFF	TGTGCCAGTAGAATAGGGAGGACAGGGTTTGGGGAGCTGTTTTTT
TRBV2	TRBJ2-2	NA	NA	CASTRGPMNTGELFF	TGTGCCAGCACGCGGGGGCCGATGAACACCGGGGAGCTGTTTTTT
TRBV9	TRBJ2-7	NA	NA	CASSVAVSNYEQYF	TGTGCCAGCAGCGTAGCAGTCAGTAACTACGAGCAGTACTTC
TRBV19	TRBJ2-5	once	NA	CASSIYRGETQYF	TGTGCCAGTAGTATCTATAGAGGAGAGACCCAGTACTTC